A single T cell receptor (beta chain) is shown here with its context. The data belong to a study of blood T cell repertoires in COVID-19. Data came from immunoSEQ multiplex PCR; TCRdb stores just in-frame clones and leaves some out. The data contain approximately 53,000 clones, more than 70% of them singletons. Germline-derived CDR1 and CDR2 are SGHTA and FQGNSA. V dropped 5 bases and J dropped 4; count of bases not matched to a gene: 9. The CDR3 covers 16 residues. The TCR sequence derives from a human donor in a cohort sampled during active COVID-19. The J gene is TRBJ2-1, the V gene TRBV7-2, with 9 bases identical to TRBD1. Sequencing used peripheral blood. Here the CDR3 reads CASSTGTGTQYNEQFF. CDR3 nucleotides: TGTGCCAGCAGCACCGGGACAGGGACCCAGTACAATGAGCAGTTCTTC.